Each of the 8 T cell receptor beta chains below was sequenced from the same sample in a study of breast tumors, draining lymph nodes, adjacent tissues. TCRdb passed the multiplex PCR reads through MiXCR, listing each CDR3 protein once. The sample consists of more than 50,000 distinct CDR3 sequences, 45% to 65% of them appearing once. Material: breast tumor tissue. Receptor source: a female donor with breast cancer. Some clones in this sample may be carry-over from other donors' samples.

This clonotype was counted at least ten times. The chain's CDR3 is CSAGAGERNEQFF. The CDR3 bases are TGCAGCGCTGGCGCGGGAGAAAGGAATGAGCAGTTCTTC. This chain connects TRBV29-1 to TRBJ2-1; 7 positions match TRBD2. This CDR3 comprises 13 residues. Trimming took 7 bases from V and 7 from J; bases not matched to a gene: 10. Per germline, CDR1 SQVTM and CDR2 ANQGSEA.

The sample holds many counts of this clonotype. The chain has TRBV9 and TRBJ2-7; no firm D call. CDR1 and CDR2 from the germline V gene are SGDLS and YYNGEE. V lost 4 bases and J 7 bases, leaving 21 bases between the germline ends. The length of the CDR3 is 15 residues. The CDR3 DNA sequence: TGTGCCAGCAGCCCCCGAAAGGGTCAAGATGGTGAGCAGTACTTC. It yields the protein CASSPRKGQDGEQYF.

A few counts support this clonotype. The V call is TRBV19, the J call TRBJ2-1; 14 bases map to TRBD2. This CDR3 contains 17 residues. V was clipped by 5 bases and J by 5 bases; unmatched bases: 8. From germline, CDR1 is LNHDA and CDR2 SQIVND (reference sequence). The CDR3 sequence: CASSPGLAGATDNEQFF. In nucleotides, the CDR3 is TGTGCCAGTAGTCCGGGACTAGCGGGAGCCACCGACAATGAGCAGTTCTTC.

This clonotype has more than one count but fewer than ten. Mismatch with germline at one junction end may stem from a read error. V is TRBV20-1 and J is TRBJ2-7, with D possibly TRBD2 on 6 matching bases. Germline assignment: CDR1 DFQATT and CDR2 SNEGSKA (reference sequence). This CDR3 spans 14 amino acids. CDR3 sequence (DNA): TGCAGTGCTAGAGAAGGGGCGGGGTCCTCCGAGCAGTACTTC. Translating it yields CSAREGAGSSEQYF.

J is TRBJ2-1 and V is TRBV24-1, with 10 bases that match TRBD2. V trimming: 5 bases; J trimming: 6 bases; junction bases outside the gene matches: 9. Germline CDR1 reads KGHDR; CDR2 reads SFDVKD. The CDR3 extends over 16 amino acids. The CDR3: CATSAPLAGDRNEQFF. The CDR3 nucleotides are TGTGCCACCAGTGCTCCTCTAGCGGGAGATCGCAATGAGCAGTTCTTC.

V usage is TRBV10-3 and J usage is TRBJ1-6, with 8 bases lining up with TRBD1. The CDR3 runs 12 residues. Looked up from germline, CDR1 is ENHRY and CDR2 is SYGVKD. With 6 bases clipped from V and 8 bases from J, the junction kept 0 bases outside the gene matches. This chain's CDR3 is CAIRDRDSPLHF. The DNA for the CDR3 is TGTGCCATCAGGGACAGGGATTCACCCCTCCACTTT.

The chain uses TRBV7-2 and TRBJ2-7; 9 nucleotides agree with TRBD1. Germline lookup yields CDR1 SGHTA and CDR2 FQGNSA. CDR3 length equals 14 residues. With 4 bases clipped from V and 4 bases from J, the junction kept 5 bases outside the gene matches. The CDR3 DNA is TGTGCCAGCAGCTGGGGACAGGGCGCGTACGAGCAGTACTTC. Translated, it gives CASSWGQGAYEQYF.

This chain joins TRBV29-1 and TRBJ1-6; D gene uncertain. The CDR3 loop spans 10 amino acids. CDR1 and CDR2 (germline): SQVTM, ANQGSEA. The ends were cut back, 8 bases at V and 1 base at J, with 0 bases in the middle. CDR3 coding DNA: TGCAGCTCCTATAATTCACCCCTCCACTTT. It yields the protein CSSYNSPLHF.